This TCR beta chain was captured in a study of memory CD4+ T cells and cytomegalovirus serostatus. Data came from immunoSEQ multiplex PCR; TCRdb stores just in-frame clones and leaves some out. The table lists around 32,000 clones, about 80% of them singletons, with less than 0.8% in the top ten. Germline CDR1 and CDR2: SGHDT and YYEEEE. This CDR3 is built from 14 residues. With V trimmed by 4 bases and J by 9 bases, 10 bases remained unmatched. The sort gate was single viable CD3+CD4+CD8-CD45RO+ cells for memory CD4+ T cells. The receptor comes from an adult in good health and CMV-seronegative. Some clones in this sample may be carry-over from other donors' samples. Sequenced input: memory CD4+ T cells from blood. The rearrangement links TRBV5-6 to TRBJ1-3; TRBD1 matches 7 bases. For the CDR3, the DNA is TGTGCCAGCAGCGGACGGACAGGACTGACCACCATATATTTT. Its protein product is CASSGRTGLTTIYF.